This record covers a single T cell receptor beta chain. Its specificity is unknown. This sample is drawn from a study of blood T cells in healthy people across ages. PCR was performed a second time for roughly 7 to 12 cycles using a sample-barcoded 5' primer and a J-beta primer mix. Every cDNA was tagged by a template-switch adaptor with 12 random nucleotides. TCRdb re-analysed the 5' RACE reads in MiXCR, keeping a single row per CDR3 protein. The sample records approximately 350,000 distinct CDR3 sequences, over 45% being singletons. CDR1 MNHEY and CDR2 SVGEGT come from the germline V gene. Trimming pared 6 bases from V and 2 bases from J, leaving 17 bases between. The CDR3 contains 15 residues. Study results and limitations: Older individuals had lower TCR beta diversity per million T cells (the decline was roughly linear). Relative to aged donors, long-lived donors carried more naive CD4+ cells and displayed higher diversity.

Each donor supplied roughly 9.1 milliliters of peripheral blood. This TCR derives from a man in his 60s in good health. The chain carries TRBV6-2 or TRBV6-3 and TRBJ2-7; maybe TRBD2 (6 bases). The specimen was blood. In DNA, the CDR3 is TGTGCCAGCAGAGGTTTGGGGACTCCTACCTACGAGCAGTACTTC. Translated: CASRGLGTPTYEQYF.